This T cell receptor beta chain was identified during a study of T-cell memory formation after mild COVID-19 (dated by TCRdb to the early 2020s). Background on the whole study: Most TCR sequence clusters were specific to one of the two donors. In a couple of donors, T-cell clones that expanded and contracted after mild COVID-19 were followed by sequencing TCRalpha and TCRbeta repertoires longitudinally. Two young, previously healthy adult volunteers made up the cohort, one male and one female. Overall study outcomes, separate from this receptor: Only a couple of mild cases were covered in the study, and larger cohorts including severe cases with pre-infection samples were considered necessary. Some responding clones were detected in pre-infection memory, suggesting pre-existing cross-reactive memory T cells joined the SARS-CoV-2 response. The second-wave clones that peaked on day 37 were not confirmed to be SARS-CoV-2 specific. Balanced CD4/CD8 phenotypes were observed for clones contracting from day 15 to 85, whereas a bias towards CD4+ was observed for a second wave of clones expanding from day 15 to 37. Contracting CD4+ clones turned up mainly in the CM and EM memory subsets, whereas EMRA was where CD8+ clones were enriched.

Between the V and J ends, shortened by 5 bases and 2 bases respectively, the junction contains 8 bases. The CDR3 spans 13 residues, from the cysteine through the phenylalanine. Here the CDR3 DNA is all that survives: 39 bases in frame from base 1. This clonotype was observed a handful of times. Its specific antigen is unknown. Qualities for individual bases were not recorded, and no much larger clone is one base off. The sample was run on an Illumina NovaSeq 6000. cDNA libraries for TCRalpha and TCRbeta were prepared by 5'RACE using constant-segment primers, with sample barcodes and unique molecular identifiers added. Trizol reagent was used to extract RNA from every sample. Amplification of the libraries took two PCR steps, and the second step added a second sample barcode plus Illumina TruSeq adapters. Sequencing of the libraries was done on an Illumina NovaSeq, producing 2 x 150 bp paired-end reads. Per the source publication's procedure: The reads were demultiplexed and collapsed into UMI-guided consensus sequences using migec v1.2.7. Using mixcr v2.1.11, the UMI consensuses were aligned to TRA and TRB V and J templates and assembled into clonotypes. Clonotypes were classified as expanded or contracted when called significant by both edgeR and NoisET, with noise models trained on biological replicates. edgeR calls used a false discovery rate-adjusted p below 0.01 and a log2 fold-change threshold of 1. As an exploratory analysis of dynamics, PCA with hierarchical clustering was applied to max-normalized trajectories of the 1000 most abundant clonotypes. Separately sequenced CD4+ and CD8+ repertoires were used to assign a CD4 or CD8 phenotype to each responding clone. In-frame beta chains were kept once TCRdb had trimmed the public reads at Q25 with fastp and called clones with MiXCR. Each entry is one CDR3 protein sequence, shown with its most common DNA and genes. What appears here as the V and J calls and clone size reflects TCRdb's work, not the paper's. This sample gives hundreds of thousands of distinct CDR3 sequences in total; 15% to 20% of them show up just once. Clones ranked in the top ten supply about 12% of the sample.

Ficoll-Paque density gradient centrifugation was the method used to isolate PBMCs. The sequence was collected from an adult woman who had mild COVID-19 (a few samples of this study predate the infection). The sample titles of this study are shuffled in the database, so cell type and time point are left out; the donor was told from shared clones. The source material was PBMCs or a T cell subset sorted from them (not recorded which). Rearrangement joined TRBV12-3 or TRBV12-4 to TRBJ2-3; the D gene is perhaps TRBD1 or TRBD2, each of them matching over 6 bases. CDR3 protein: CASSRGHTDTQYF. The nucleotide sequence is TGTGCCAGCAGTCGGGGGCACACAGATACGCAGTATTTT.